Shown below are 29 T cell receptor beta chains from a single sample sequenced in a study of blood T cell repertoires in COVID-19. Using immunoSEQ multiplex PCR, the repertoire was profiled, and TCRdb retains in-frame clones only, with some absent. The profile covers about 200,000 clones, with about 89% appearing a single time and roughly 8.1% taken by the ten largest. Sample: PBMCs or T cells enriched from blood (not recorded which). The origin of the receptors is a woman aged 18-29 years who had recovered from COVID-19.

The J gene is TRBJ1-1, the V gene TRBV2; no clear D gene. CDR3 length: 15 residues. V gave up 1 base and J gave up 0 bases, with 9 bases separating them. The V gene's germline CDR1 is SNHLY and CDR2 FYNNEI. The CDR3: CASSEEWSVNTEAFF. CDR3 coding DNA: TGTGCCAGCAGTGAAGAATGGTCGGTGAACACTGAAGCTTTCTTT.

V gene TRBV6-2 or TRBV6-3 combines with J gene TRBJ2-1; 10 bases are shared with TRBD2. Germline loops: CDR1 MNHEY, CDR2 SVGEGT. V lost 0 bases and J lost 6; bases outside the gene matches: 8. This CDR3 has 17 amino acids. This CDR3 is CASSYSLSSGGPNEQFF. CDR3 nucleotides: TGTGCCAGCAGTTACTCGCTATCTAGCGGGGGTCCCAATGAGCAGTTCTTC.

This rearrangement joins TRBV7-9 to TRBJ1-1, with D possibly TRBD1 on 6 matching bases. The germline V gene has CDR1 SEHNR and CDR2 FQNEAQ (reference sequence). V lost 1 base and J lost 10, with 19 bases in between. This CDR3 is built from 15 residues. In DNA form, the CDR3 reads TGTGCCAGCAGCTTAGGGGGCAGGGGAATTGGTAGAGCTTTCTTT. Protein: CASSLGGRGIGRAFF.

This chain's CDR3 is CASSIGQGAFYEQYF. In nucleotides, the CDR3 is TGTGCCAGCAGCATCGGACAGGGCGCGTTCTACGAGCAGTACTTC. The chain carries TRBV5-6 and TRBJ2-7; TRBD1 matches 8 bases. Germline V gives CDR1 SGHDT, CDR2 YYEEEE. V dropped 4 bases and J dropped 3; count of bases not matched to a gene: 9. The CDR3 has 15 amino acids.

This clone was found a few times. This sequence joins TRBV4-2 and TRBJ1-1; D uncertain. The V end was cut by 0 bases, the J end by 1 base, with 12 bases between. This CDR3 spans 16 amino acids. The germline gives CDR1 LGHNA, CDR2 YNFKEQ. CDR3 DNA sequence: TGTGCCAGCAGCCAAGATGGGAGGCACCAGAACACTGAAGCTTTCTTT. It is translated as CASSQDGRHQNTEAFF.

This chain connects TRBV5-4 to TRBJ2-1; D call uncertain. Germline V gene sequence: CDR1 SGHNT, CDR2 YYREEE (reference sequence). Trimming cost V 4 bases and J 5 bases, with 28 bases left between them. The CDR3 spans 19 residues. CDR3 sequence reads: CASSPGETPGSNFHNEQFF. The DNA of the CDR3 is TGTGCCAGCAGCCCCGGCGAAACGCCCGGGTCCAACTTTCACAATGAGCAGTTCTTC.

The chain couples TRBV11-1 to TRBJ1-1; D unclear. This CDR3 region has 15 residues. Per the germline V gene, CDR1 is SGHAT and CDR2 is FQDESV (reference sequence). Trimming removed 5 bases at V and 5 bases at J, with 18 bases between. CDR3 sequence reads: CASSLHPGEWTEAFF. The CDR3 DNA reads TGTGCCAGCAGCCTACATCCAGGTGAATGGACTGAAGCTTTCTTT.

This sequence joins TRBV5-1 and TRBJ2-2; a possible D gene is TRBD1 (5 bases). This CDR3 region has 16 residues. Per germline, CDR1 SGHRS and CDR2 YFSETQ. Trimming cost V 4 bases and J 4 bases, with 17 bases left between them. In DNA, the CDR3 is TGCGCCAGCAGCCCAGGCATGGGGCGCGGCACCGGGGAGCTGTTTTTT. Protein: CASSPGMGRGTGELFF.

The chain carries TRBV28 and TRBJ2-7; D remains unclear. The CDR3 consists of 15 residues. V gave up 2 bases and J gave up 2 bases, with 13 bases separating them. The germline V gene has CDR1 MDHEN and CDR2 SYDVKM. This CDR3 reads CASSLGRIVPYEQYF. The CDR3 DNA reads as TGTGCCAGCAGTTTAGGCAGGATAGTTCCCTACGAGCAGTACTTC.

J is TRBJ1-3 and V is TRBV10-1, with D unresolved. CDR1 and CDR2 (germline): WNHNN, SYGVQD (reference sequence). There are 11 residues in the CDR3. Trimming removed 8 bases at V and 2 bases at J, with 4 bases between. The CDR3 loop reads CASLPGNTIYF. As DNA, the CDR3 is TGCGCCAGCCTCCCTGGAAACACCATATATTTT.

This clone was found many times. V usage is TRBV27 and J usage is TRBJ1-1; D ambiguous. Germline V CDR1 and CDR2: MNHEY, SMNVEV (reference sequence). This CDR3 is built from 12 residues. Trimming removed 4 bases at V and 4 bases at J, with 7 bases between. The CDR3, as DNA: TGTGCCAGCAGTTCGGGTGGCACTGAAGCTTTCTTT. It translates to CASSSGGTEAFF.

The chain has TRBV6-5 and TRBJ2-5, with D possibly matching TRBD1 (6 bases). The germline V gene has CDR1 MNHEY and CDR2 SVGAGI. The V and J ends lost 6 bases and 5 bases respectively, with 13 bases between them. This CDR3 spans 13 amino acids. The CDR3 region is CASRGAIGETQYF. The CDR3 bases are TGTGCCAGCAGGGGGGCAATCGGGGAGACCCAGTACTTC.

In its sample, this clone was seen a few times. The V and J genes are TRBV4-2 and TRBJ2-2; 13 nucleotides match TRBD2. The germline gives CDR1 LGHNA, CDR2 YNFKEQ. The CDR3 loop spans 18 amino acids. J lost 5 bases, V lost 1 base, and 7 bases had no gene match. CDR3 sequence reads: CASSQVTLAGGQTGELFF. DNA of the CDR3: TGTGCCAGCAGCCAAGTTACACTAGCGGGGGGGCAAACCGGGGAGCTGTTTTTT.

DNA of the CDR3: TGTGCCAGCTCACCCGATGAGGGACTAGCGGTATTCGAGCAGTACTTC. Translating it yields CASSPDEGLAVFEQYF. The chain uses TRBV18 and TRBJ2-7, with 11 bases lining up with TRBD2. The germline V gene encodes CDR1 KGHSH and CDR2 LQKENI. The CDR3 sequence is 16 residues long. V shed 3 bases and J 6 bases; nucleotides not matched to a gene: 10.

The chain carries TRBV18 and TRBJ1-2; 10 nucleotides line up with TRBD1. The CDR3 loop spans 16 amino acids. J was trimmed by 5 bases and V by 6 bases; bases with no gene match: 12. Germline V gives CDR1 KGHSH, CDR2 LQKENI. As DNA, the CDR3 is TGTGCCAGCTCTCAATCACCTCCGGGACAGGGGTATGGCTACACCTTC. This sequence encodes CASSQSPPGQGYGYTF.

The rearrangement uses TRBV12-3 or TRBV12-4 and TRBJ1-2; D remains unclear. This CDR3 is built from 11 residues. V lost 10 bases and J 8 bases, leaving 14 bases between the germline ends. CDR3 coding DNA: TGTGCCACTCACAACGCGGGAGGCTACACCTTC. Amino acids: CATHNAGGYTF.

CDR3 nucleotide sequence: TGTGCCAGCAGCCAAGAGCGATCCGGGACAGGGTTTTTCTATGGCTACACCTTC. Its translation: CASSQERSGTGFFYGYTF. V and J are TRBV3-1 (or the pseudogene TRBV3-2) and TRBJ1-2; 9 bases fit TRBD1. J lost 4 bases, V lost 0 bases, and 12 bases had no gene match. The CDR3 contains 18 residues. The V gene's germline CDR1 is LGHDT and CDR2 YNNKEL (reference sequence).

This chain uses TRBV19 with TRBJ1-6; the match to TRBD1 covers 8 bases. The length of the CDR3 is 16 residues. The V segment lost 10 bases and the J segment 10 bases; nucleotides outside the gene matches: 18. Germline V lookup: CDR1 LNHDA, CDR2 SQIVND (reference sequence). CDR3 sequence: CAKNGLKQGVVSPLHF. The CDR3 DNA reads as TGTGCCAAGAACGGATTAAAACAGGGGGTTGTGTCACCCCTCCACTTT.

In DNA, the CDR3 is TGTGCCTGGAGTGTCGAGCTCCACTTCGGGGGACAGGGACACTATGGCTACACCTTC. Amino acid sequence: CAWSVELHFGGQGHYGYTF. The J gene is TRBJ1-2, the V gene TRBV30, with 9 bases identical to TRBD1. The CDR3 loop spans 19 amino acids. Losses at the gene ends were 0 bases for V and 3 bases for J; bases not matched to a gene: 17. Germline CDR1 is GTSNPN and CDR2 is SVGIG (reference sequence).

Worth noting for this clone: Other nucleotide sequences in the sample specify the same CDR3. Here the CDR3 DNA reads TGTGCCAGCAGCGTCACCGGGACTAGTGGGTACAATGAGCAGTTCTTC. Translation: CASSVTGTSGYNEQFF. The chain recombines TRBV9 with TRBJ2-1; 8 bases map to TRBD2. Per the germline V gene, CDR1 is SGDLS and CDR2 is YYNGEE. This CDR3 has 16 amino acids. With 2 bases clipped from V and 4 bases from J, the junction kept 8 bases outside the gene matches.

This clone was observed many times. The CDR3: CASSGQGDTGELFF. For the CDR3, the DNA is TGTGCCAGCAGTGGACAGGGGGACACCGGGGAGCTGTTTTTT. The chain is built from TRBV25-1 and TRBJ2-2; TRBD1 agrees at 9 bases. The CDR3 sequence is 14 residues long. CDR1 is MGHDK and CDR2 is SYGVNS in the germline V gene. V lost 4 bases, J lost 3 bases, and 0 bases stayed unmatched.

This clone was detected once. This chain links TRBV4-2 with TRBJ2-3; 10 nucleotides agree with TRBD2. Trimming cost V 1 base and J 4 bases; bases outside gene matches: 5. The CDR3 runs 16 residues. Looked up from germline, CDR1 is LGHNA and CDR2 is YNFKEQ. Here the CDR3 DNA reads TGTGCCAGCAGCCAAGCCGCTAGCGGGGGAGCAGATACGCAGTATTTT. Amino acid sequence: CASSQAASGGADTQYF.

The V call is TRBV7-9, the J call TRBJ2-2, with D unclear. The CDR3 length is 16 residues. Germline V gene lookup returns CDR1 SEHNR and CDR2 FQNEAQ (reference sequence). Trimming removed 1 base at V and 10 bases at J, with 19 bases between. In nucleotides, the CDR3 is TGTGCCAGCAGCTTAGACCGTCCCTCCTTAACTCCGGAGCTGTTTTTT. Its protein is CASSLDRPSLTPELFF.

The chain links TRBV13 to TRBJ2-2, with 10 bases that match TRBD2. Germline V gene sequence: CDR1 PRHDT, CDR2 FYEKMQ (reference sequence). The V and J ends lost 4 bases and 5 bases, in that order; junction bases with no gene match: 10. CDR3 length: 17 residues. CDR3 region: CASSSQRGGQPTGELFF. CDR3 sequence (DNA): TGTGCCAGCAGCTCCCAGCGGGGGGGCCAACCGACCGGGGAGCTGTTTTTT.

The rearrangement links TRBV19 to TRBJ1-5, with 7 bases fitting TRBD1. With V trimmed by 10 bases and J by 0 bases, 9 bases remained unmatched. Germline CDR1 is LNHDA and CDR2 is SQIVND (reference sequence). The CDR3 extends over 15 amino acids. CDR3 coding DNA: TGTGCCATTGCCATCACAGGGGATAGCAATCAGCCCCAGCATTTT. Protein: CAIAITGDSNQPQHF.

This clone occurred once. J is TRBJ2-7 and V is TRBV7-9, with a tentative D call TRBD2 (5 bases). CDR1 SEHNR and CDR2 FQNEAQ come from the germline V gene (reference sequence). This CDR3 spans 15 amino acids. With 8 bases removed from V and 5 bases from J, the gap between germline ends came to 22 bases. The DNA for the CDR3 is TGTGCCAGCGAGAAATCACGCGGAGGATCCGACGAGCAGTACTTC. This translates into CASEKSRGGSDEQYF. Full variable domain (outside the CDR3, taken from reference TRBV7-9 and TRBJ2-7): DTGVSQNPRHKITKRGQNVTFRCDPISEHNRLYWYRQTLGQGPEFLTYFQNEAQLEKSRLLSDRFSAERPKGSFSTLEIQRTEQGDSAMYLCASEKSRGGSDEQYFGPGTRLTVT.

This chain connects TRBV27 to TRBJ1-6; no clear D. Trimming stripped 2 bases from V and 2 bases from J, with 10 bases between. CDR3 length: 16 residues. In germline, CDR1 is MNHEY, CDR2 SMNVEV (reference sequence). CDR3 residues: CASSLIAPTYNSPLHF. CDR3 bases: TGTGCCAGCAGTTTAATAGCTCCTACCTATAATTCACCCCTCCACTTT.

The chain combines TRBV7-9 with TRBJ1-1, with 7 bases fitting TRBD1. Trimming at V came to 5 bases and at J to 0 bases, leaving 9 bases not matched to a gene. The CDR3 runs to 16 residues. CDR1 is SEHNR, CDR2 FQNEAQ, per germline (reference sequence). The CDR3 DNA reads as TGTGCCAGCAGCGAGGAACACGGGACAGTGAACACTGAAGCTTTCTTT. Protein sequence: CASSEEHGTVNTEAFF. Supplemented by reference TRBV7-9 and TRBJ1-1, the full variable domain reads DTGVSQNPRHKITKRGQNVTFRCDPISEHNRLYWYRQTLGQGPEFLTYFQNEAQLEKSRLLSDRFSAERPKGSFSTLEIQRTEQGDSAMYLCASSEEHGTVNTEAFFGQGTRLTVV.

The chain combines TRBV15 with TRBJ1-4; 7 bases are shared with TRBD1. Per germline, CDR1 LNHNV and CDR2 YYDKDF (reference sequence). The CDR3 runs to 17 residues. V was clipped by 0 bases and J by 1 base; unmatched bases: 5. As DNA, the CDR3 is TGTGCCACCAGCAGAGATAGAGGGGGCGGAACTAATGAAAAACTGTTTTTT. Its translation: CATSRDRGGGTNEKLFF.